A selection of T cell receptor beta chains follows, all from one sample in a study of cytomegalovirus exposure and HLA in healthy donors. Libraries were prepared by immunoSEQ multiplex PCR; TCRdb keeps only in-frame clonotypes and omits some of them. The sample lists 90,000 to 130,000 clones, 70% to 90% seen once, with 3% to 3.5% in the top ten. The sequencing sample was made of PBMCs. All receptors come from a young woman in good health and CMV-seronegative. The CDR3 runs from the conserved cysteine through the conserved F or W. The order of the fields is D gene, J gene, V gene, clone size, CDR3 protein, CDR3 DNA. The D gene is left open where the match is weak. Some rows mark clone size as missing; the rest say once, few, many or name a class of expanded clone.

D: -
J: TRBJ2-5
V: TRBV18
size: -
CDR3: CASSPRQGKAETQYF
DNA: TGTGCCAGCTCACCCAGGCAGGGGAAGGCAGAGACCCAGTACTTC

D: TRBD1
J: TRBJ1-1
V: TRBV2
size: -
CDR3: CASGTGGLNTEAFF
DNA: TGTGCCAGCGGGACAGGGGGCTTGAACACTGAAGCTTTCTTT

D: -
J: TRBJ2-1
V: TRBV4-1
size: -
CDR3: CASSQDQATYNEQFF
DNA: TGCGCCAGCAGCCAAGATCAGGCAACCTACAATGAGCAGTTCTTC

D: -
J: TRBJ1-4
V: TRBV4-2
size: -
CDR3: CASSQGAGTTNEKLFF
DNA: TGTGCCAGCAGCCAAGGGGCGGGGACAACTAATGAAAAACTGTTTTTT

D: -
J: TRBJ1-5
V: TRBV27
size: few
CDR3: CASSRRRGEEDQPQHF
DNA: TGTGCCAGCAGCCGAAGACGGGGAGAGGAAGATCAGCCCCAGCATTTT

D: -
J: TRBJ1-2
V: TRBV4-1
size: -
CDR3: CASSQDSNGYDGYTF
DNA: TGCGCCAGCAGCCAAGATTCAAACGGGTACGATGGCTACACCTTC

D: TRBD2
J: TRBJ2-1
V: TRBV9
size: -
CDR3: CASSVGGGGANEQFF
DNA: TGTGCCAGCAGCGTAGGGGGCGGGGGGGCAAATGAGCAGTTCTTC

D: -
J: TRBJ2-7
V: TRBV4-1
size: -
CDR3: CASSQGARSYEQYF
DNA: TGCGCCAGCAGTCAAGGCGCGAGGTCCTACGAGCAGTACTTC

D: -
J: TRBJ2-7
V: TRBV2
size: -
CDR3: CASSGNKVPDEQYF
DNA: TGTGCCAGCAGTGGAAACAAAGTACCCGACGAGCAGTACTTC

D: TRBD1
J: TRBJ2-7
V: TRBV9
size: -
CDR3: CASSPGGQGSYEQYF
DNA: TGTGCCAGCAGCCCAGGGGGACAGGGTTCCTACGAGCAGTACTTC

D: -
J: TRBJ1-6
V: TRBV28
size: -
CDR3: CASSLFRDNSPLHF
DNA: TGTGCCAGCAGTTTATTCAGGGATAATTCACCCCTCCACTTT

D: TRBD1
J: TRBJ1-2
V: TRBV7-9
size: -
CDR3: CASSSGRGTGGRNGYTF
DNA: TGTGCCAGCAGCTCGGGGAGGGGGACAGGGGGTCGGAATGGCTACACCTTC

D: -
J: TRBJ2-7
V: TRBV5-1
size: once
CDR3: CASSPRAESYEQYF
DNA: TGCGCCAGCAGCCCGAGGGCGGAATCCTACGAGCAGTACTTC

D: -
J: TRBJ1-2
V: TRBV28
size: -
CDR3: CASSKQGFSYGYTF
DNA: TGTGCCAGCAGCAAGCAGGGTTTTTCCTATGGCTACACCTTC